Listed here are 16 T cell receptor beta chains from one sample, sequenced in a study of Graves' ophthalmopathy and Graves' hyperthyroidism. Amplification from RNA transcripts yielded the TCR beta CDR3 regions. HTBI-primed first-round RT-PCR preceded second-round multiplex PCR. Each CDR3 protein gets one entry after TCRdb re-called the multiplex PCR reads with MiXCR. This sample has a few hundred thousand distinct CDR3 sequences, with approximately 15% found just once. Sequencing was performed on peripheral blood. These receptors all come from a woman aged 18-29 years with stable Graves' hyperthyroidism.

At least ten counts were recorded for this clonotype. V gene TRBV6-1 combines with J gene TRBJ2-5, with D perhaps TRBD2 (6 bases). V was shortened by 3 bases and J by 4 bases, with 15 bases between the two germline ends. The CDR3 is 15 amino acids. Germline CDR1 and CDR2: MNHNS and SASEGT. This CDR3 is CASSEVGWRGETQYF. The CDR3 coding sequence is TGTGCCAGCAGTGAGGTGGGGTGGAGGGGAGAGACCCAGTACTTC.

This clonotype was recorded many times. The chain couples TRBV27 to TRBJ2-7; weak D call: TRBD2 (6 bases). Deletions cut 7 bases from V and 5 bases from J, with 18 bases between. Germline CDR1 MNHEY, CDR2 SMNVEV (reference sequence). The CDR3 totals 14 residues. The DNA of the CDR3 is TGTGCCAGCACCTCCGCCGGGGGTCGCCACGAGCAGTACTTC. This translates into CASTSAGGRHEQYF.

The sample holds many counts of this clonotype. This chain uses TRBV19 with TRBJ1-1, with D uncertain. The CDR3 covers 13 residues. Deletions cut 6 bases from V and 1 base from J, with 9 bases between. In germline, CDR1 is LNHDA, CDR2 SQIVND (reference sequence). CDR3 sequence (DNA): TGTGCCAGTAGGGTAGCGCAGAACACTGAAGCTTTCTTT. This codes for CASRVAQNTEAFF.

This clonotype was seen many times. The V call is TRBV5-1, the J call TRBJ1-1; D call uncertain. The germline V gene has CDR1 SGHRS and CDR2 YFSETQ. Trimming shortened V by 0 bases and J by 0 bases, and 9 bases separated the two germline ends. The CDR3 is 15 residues long. CDR3 sequence: CASSLAGPLNTEAFF. The DNA of the CDR3 is TGCGCCAGCAGCTTGGCCGGGCCTCTGAACACTGAAGCTTTCTTT.

This clonotype occurred many times. As DNA, the CDR3 is TGTGCCAGCAGTGAAGTTCGGACTACCTACGAGCAGTACTTC. As protein: CASSEVRTTYEQYF. The V and J genes are TRBV2 and TRBJ2-7, with D possibly matching TRBD2 (6 bases). Looked up from germline, CDR1 is SNHLY and CDR2 is FYNNEI. This CDR3 is built from 14 residues. Trimming removed 1 base at V and 2 bases at J, with 9 bases between. The variable domain in full, with the rest retrieved from reference TRBV2 and TRBJ2-7, is EPEVTQTPSHQVTQMGQEVILRCVPISNHLYFYWYRQILGQKVEFLVSFYNNEISEKSEIFDDQFSVERPDGSNFTLKIRSTKLEDSAMYFCASSEVRTTYEQYFGPGTRLTVT.

The table lists this clonotype with many counts. DNA of the CDR3: TGTGCCAGCAGCCTGCTTGACGGAACACGGGGCTACACCTTC. Amino acids: CASSLLDGTRGYTF. J is TRBJ1-2 and V is TRBV11-3; D unresolved. The CDR3 extends over 14 amino acids. Looked up from germline, CDR1 is SGHNT and CDR2 is YENEEA. The germline V and J ends were trimmed by 5 bases and 8 bases, with 18 bases remaining between them.

In this sample, this clonotype turned up many times. V and J are TRBV11-2 and TRBJ2-1; D gene ambiguous. Trimming removed 5 bases from V and 6 bases from J, with 17 bases in between. The CDR3 is 15 amino acids. Germline loops: CDR1 SGHAT, CDR2 FQNNGV. The DNA of the CDR3 is TGTGCCAGCAGCAGAGGAGCCTCTGTGGGCAATGAGCAGTTCTTC. Translating it yields CASSRGASVGNEQFF. The whole variable domain, filled in from reference TRBV11-2 and TRBJ2-1, reads EAGVAQSPRYKIIEKRQSVAFWCNPISGHATLYWYQQILGQGPKLLIQFQNNGVVDDSQLPKDRFSAERLKGVDSTLKIQPAKLEDSAVYLCASSRGASVGNEQFFGPGTRLTVL.

V and J are TRBV18 and TRBJ1-2, with 8 nucleotides matching TRBD1. V was clipped by 1 base and J by 2 bases; unmatched bases: 3. Germline assignment: CDR1 KGHSH and CDR2 LQKENI. CDR3 length equals 15 residues. Here the CDR3 DNA reads TGTGCCAGCTCACCACTCGACAGGGGAAACTATGGCTACACCTTC. This codes for CASSPLDRGNYGYTF.

This clonotype was detected ten times or more. The rearrangement links TRBV20-1 to TRBJ1-5; D gene ambiguous. CDR1 and CDR2 (germline): DFQATT, SNEGSKA (reference sequence). The CDR3 consists of 14 residues. Deletions cut 6 bases from V and 2 bases from J, with 14 bases between. CDR3 protein: CSAWSGQGNQPQHF. Written as DNA, the CDR3 is TGCAGTGCATGGAGTGGGCAGGGCAATCAGCCCCAGCATTTT.

This clonotype has at least ten counts. Germline and junction disagree at one end, which may indicate a read error. The genes are TRBV29-1 and TRBJ1-2, with 10 bases identical to TRBD1. This CDR3 is 12 amino acids long. Germline V gene lookup returns CDR1 SQVTM and CDR2 ANQGSEA. CDR3 amino acids: CSVAGTGEECAF. The CDR3 nucleotides read TGCAGCGTAGCCGGGACAGGGGAAGAGTGCGCCTTC.

Many counts were recorded for this clonotype. This sequence joins TRBV19 and TRBJ1-2, with D unresolved. The CDR3 length is 14 residues. Germline lookup yields CDR1 LNHDA and CDR2 SQIVND (reference sequence). V shed 5 bases and J shed 3 bases, with 13 bases lying between them. The CDR3 protein is CASSVGLRDYGYTF. CDR3 DNA: TGTGCCAGTAGTGTCGGCCTCAGAGACTATGGCTACACCTTC.

This clonotype was recorded a few times. This CDR3 is CASSLPNRTTSGTYEQYF. The CDR3 nucleotides are TGCGCCAGCAGCTTGCCCAACCGAACGACTAGCGGTACCTACGAGCAGTACTTC. The chain employs TRBV5-1 and TRBJ2-7, with 9 bases fitting TRBD2. Trimming removed 1 base from V and 2 bases from J; junction bases left unmatched: 13. Germline CDR1 is SGHRS and CDR2 is YFSETQ. The CDR3 contains 18 residues.

The table lists this clonotype with many counts. The gene calls are TRBV20-1 and TRBJ2-5, with no clear D. Germline V CDR1 and CDR2: DFQATT, SNEGSKA (reference sequence). V gave up 5 bases and J gave up 5 bases, with 18 bases separating them. The CDR3 has 14 amino acids. The chain's CDR3 is CSAPDHTQGETQYF. The CDR3 DNA sequence: TGCAGTGCTCCCGACCATACCCAAGGGGAGACCCAGTACTTC.

The sample holds many counts of this clonotype. The V call is TRBV20-1, the J call TRBJ2-7, with a weak D call TRBD1 (5 bases). Between the trimmed V and J ends, which lost 1 base and 0 bases, there was a span of 10 bases. CDR1 and CDR2 from the germline V gene are DFQATT and SNEGSKA (reference sequence). The CDR3 is made up of 14 amino acids. This CDR3 reads CSARGAGFSYEQYF. CDR3 coding DNA: TGCAGTGCTAGAGGGGCAGGGTTCTCCTACGAGCAGTACTTC.

At least ten counts were recorded for this clonotype. This sequence joins TRBV6-5 and TRBJ2-7; TRBD2 agrees at 10 bases. CDR3 length: 16 residues. J gave up 3 bases and V 6 bases, and 11 bases lay outside the gene matches. Germline loops: CDR1 MNHEY, CDR2 SVGAGI. The CDR3 sequence is CASRSILAGINYEQYF. DNA of the CDR3: TGTGCCAGCAGAAGCATACTAGCGGGGATAAACTACGAGCAGTACTTC.

This clonotype was recorded many times. This sequence joins TRBV28 and TRBJ1-2; maybe TRBD1 (5 bases). The CDR3 is made up of 16 amino acids. Deletions cut 7 bases from V and 4 bases from J, with 22 bases between. The V gene's germline CDR1 is MDHEN and CDR2 SYDVKM. The CDR3 loop reads CASTLNPGTVPYGYTF. CDR3 nucleotide sequence: TGTGCCAGCACTCTAAACCCCGGGACCGTCCCCTATGGCTACACCTTC.